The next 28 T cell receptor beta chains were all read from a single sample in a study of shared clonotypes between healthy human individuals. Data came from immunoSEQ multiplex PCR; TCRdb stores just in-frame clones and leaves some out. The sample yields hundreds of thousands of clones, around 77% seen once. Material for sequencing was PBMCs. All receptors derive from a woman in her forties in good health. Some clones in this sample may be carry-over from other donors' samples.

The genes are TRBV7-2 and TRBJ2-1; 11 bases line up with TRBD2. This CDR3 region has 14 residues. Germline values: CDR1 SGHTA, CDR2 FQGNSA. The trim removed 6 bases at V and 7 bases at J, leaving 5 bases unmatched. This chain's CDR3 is CASSPSGRWNEQFF. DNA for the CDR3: TGTGCCAGCAGTCCTAGCGGGAGGTGGAATGAGCAGTTCTTC.

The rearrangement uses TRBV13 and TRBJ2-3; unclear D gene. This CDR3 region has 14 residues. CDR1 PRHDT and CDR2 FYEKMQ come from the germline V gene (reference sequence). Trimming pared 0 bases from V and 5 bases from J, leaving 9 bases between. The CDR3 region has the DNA TGTGCCAGCAGCTTAGGGGGTAGGGTAGATACGCAGTATTTT. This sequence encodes CASSLGGRVDTQYF.

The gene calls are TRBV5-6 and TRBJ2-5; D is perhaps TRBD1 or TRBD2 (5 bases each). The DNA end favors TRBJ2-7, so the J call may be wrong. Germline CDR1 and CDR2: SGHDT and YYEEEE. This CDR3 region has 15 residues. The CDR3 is CASTEYRSWGNEQYF. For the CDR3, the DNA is TGTGCCAGCACCGAGTACCGGAGTTGGGGGAACGAGCAGTACTTC.

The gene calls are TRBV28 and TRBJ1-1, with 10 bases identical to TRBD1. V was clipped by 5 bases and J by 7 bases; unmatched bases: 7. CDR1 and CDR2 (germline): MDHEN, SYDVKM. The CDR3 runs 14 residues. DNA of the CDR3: TGTGCCAGCAGTGGCGACAGGGGGCGCGGTGAAGCTTTCTTT. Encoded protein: CASSGDRGRGEAFF.

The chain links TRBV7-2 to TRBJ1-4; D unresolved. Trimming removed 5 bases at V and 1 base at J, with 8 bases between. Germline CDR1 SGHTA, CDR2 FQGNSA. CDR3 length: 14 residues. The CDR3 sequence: CASSARLTNEKLFF. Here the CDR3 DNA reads TGTGCCAGCAGCGCCAGGTTAACTAATGAAAAACTGTTTTTT.

The CDR3 DNA is TGTGCCAGCAGCTCCCCTTGGGGGGGCGGGATGAGCACAGATACGCAGTATTTT. It encodes CASSSPWGGGMSTDTQYF. The V and J genes are TRBV7-2 and TRBJ2-3, with a possible D match to TRBD2 (7 bases). From germline, CDR1 is SGHTA and CDR2 FQGNSA. The length of the CDR3 is 18 residues. V was cut by 4 bases and J by 0 bases, with 20 bases left in between.

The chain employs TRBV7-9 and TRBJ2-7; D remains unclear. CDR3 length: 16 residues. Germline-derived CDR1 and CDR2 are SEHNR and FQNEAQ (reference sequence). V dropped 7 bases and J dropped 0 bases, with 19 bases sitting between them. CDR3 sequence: CASTRSASTNSYEQYF. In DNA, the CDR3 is TGTGCCAGCACGCGATCGGCCTCAACCAACTCCTACGAGCAGTACTTC. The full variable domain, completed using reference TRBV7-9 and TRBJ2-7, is DTGVSQNPRHKITKRGQNVTFRCDPISEHNRLYWYRQTLGQGPEFLTYFQNEAQLEKSRLLSDRFSAERPKGSFSTLEIQRTEQGDSAMYLCASTRSASTNSYEQYFGPGTRLTVT.

CDR3 sequence (DNA): TGTGCCAGGTATCGAGTCGGGCTAGCCACCTACAATGAGCAGTTCTTC. Encoded protein: CARYRVGLATYNEQFF. This chain uses TRBV25-1 with TRBJ2-1; the D gene is possibly TRBD2 (5 bases). The CDR3 extends over 16 amino acids. Germline V gene sequence: CDR1 MGHDK, CDR2 SYGVNS. Trimming removed 9 bases at V and 2 bases at J, with 20 bases between.

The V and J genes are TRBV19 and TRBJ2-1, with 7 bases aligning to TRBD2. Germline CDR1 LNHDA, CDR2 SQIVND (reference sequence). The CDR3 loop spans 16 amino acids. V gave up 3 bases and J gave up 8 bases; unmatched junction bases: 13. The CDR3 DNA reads TGTGCCAGTAGTATCCCCCAGCGGGACGGTGCCTATGAGCAGTTCTTC. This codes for CASSIPQRDGAYEQFF. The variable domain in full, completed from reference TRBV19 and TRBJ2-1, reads DGGITQSPKYLFRKEGQNVTLSCEQNLNHDAMYWYRQDPGQGLRLIYYSQIVNDFQKGDIAEGYSVSREKKESFPLTVTSAQKNPTAFYLCASSIPQRDGAYEQFFGPGTRLTVL.

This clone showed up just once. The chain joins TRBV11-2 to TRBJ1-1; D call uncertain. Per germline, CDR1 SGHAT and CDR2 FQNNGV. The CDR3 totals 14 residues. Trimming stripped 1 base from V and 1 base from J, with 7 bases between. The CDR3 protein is CASSLGVQNTEAFF. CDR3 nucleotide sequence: TGTGCCAGCAGCTTAGGGGTCCAGAACACTGAAGCTTTCTTT.

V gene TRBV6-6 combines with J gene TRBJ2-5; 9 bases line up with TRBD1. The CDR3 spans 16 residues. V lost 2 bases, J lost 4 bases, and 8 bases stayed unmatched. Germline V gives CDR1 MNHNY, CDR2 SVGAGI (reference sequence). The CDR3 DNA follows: TGTGCCAGCAGTTACGCACAGGGGGCGCTTCCAGAGACCCAGTACTTC. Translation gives CASSYAQGALPETQYF.

The CDR3 is CASSSTNRGLNTEAFF. Written as DNA, the CDR3 is TGTGCCAGCAGCTCCACAAACAGGGGGCTGAACACTGAAGCTTTCTTT. V and J are TRBV7-3 and TRBJ1-1, with TRBD1 matching over 9 bases. The CDR3 extends over 16 amino acids. Trimming cost V 4 bases and J 0 bases; bases outside gene matches: 6. Looked up from germline, CDR1 is SGHTA and CDR2 is FQGTGA.

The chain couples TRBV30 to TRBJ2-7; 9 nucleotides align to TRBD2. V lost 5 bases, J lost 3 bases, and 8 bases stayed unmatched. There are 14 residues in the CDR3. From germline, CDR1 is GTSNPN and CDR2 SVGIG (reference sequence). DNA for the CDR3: TGTGCCTGGGGGACTAGCAGCAGCCACTACGAGCAGTACTTC. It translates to CAWGTSSSHYEQYF.

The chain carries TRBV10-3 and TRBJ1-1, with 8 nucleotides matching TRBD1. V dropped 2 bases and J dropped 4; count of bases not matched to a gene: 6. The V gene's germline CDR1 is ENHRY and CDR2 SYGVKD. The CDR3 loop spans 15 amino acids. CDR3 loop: CAISEIGQGATEAFF. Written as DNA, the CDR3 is TGTGCCATCAGTGAGATAGGACAGGGCGCCACTGAAGCTTTCTTT.

In DNA, the CDR3 is TGTGCCAGCAGACGACAGCATAATTCACCCCTCCACTTT. It translates to CASRRQHNSPLHF. This chain joins TRBV28 and TRBJ1-6, with a weak D call TRBD1 (5 bases). There are 13 residues in the CDR3. With 6 bases removed from V and 5 bases from J, the gap between germline ends came to 8 bases. Germline V lookup: CDR1 MDHEN, CDR2 SYDVKM.

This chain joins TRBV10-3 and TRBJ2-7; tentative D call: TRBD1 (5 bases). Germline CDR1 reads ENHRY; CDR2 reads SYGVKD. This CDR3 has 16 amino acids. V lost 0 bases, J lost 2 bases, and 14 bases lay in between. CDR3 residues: CAISESKWGVPYEQYF. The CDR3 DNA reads TGTGCCATCAGTGAGTCTAAGTGGGGCGTACCCTACGAGCAGTACTTC.

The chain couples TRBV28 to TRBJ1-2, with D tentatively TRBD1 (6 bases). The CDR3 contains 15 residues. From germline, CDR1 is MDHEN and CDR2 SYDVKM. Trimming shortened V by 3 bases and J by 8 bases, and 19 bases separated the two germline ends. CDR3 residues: CASSFQPRGQGGYTF. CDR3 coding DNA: TGTGCCAGCAGTTTTCAACCCCGGGGGCAAGGGGGCTACACCTTC.

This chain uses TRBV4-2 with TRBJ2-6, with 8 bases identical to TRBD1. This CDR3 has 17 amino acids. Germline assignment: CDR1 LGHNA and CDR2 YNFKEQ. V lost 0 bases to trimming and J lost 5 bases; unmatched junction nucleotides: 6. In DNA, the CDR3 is TGTGCCAGCAGCCAAGAATCACAGGGGGTCAGGGCCAACGTCCTGACTTTC. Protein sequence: CASSQESQGVRANVLTF.

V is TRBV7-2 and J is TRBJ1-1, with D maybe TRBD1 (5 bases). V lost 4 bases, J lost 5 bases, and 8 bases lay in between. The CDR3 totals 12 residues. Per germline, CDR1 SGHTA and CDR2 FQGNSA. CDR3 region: CASSWGRTEAFF. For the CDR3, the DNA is TGTGCCAGCAGCTGGGGGAGGACTGAAGCTTTCTTT.

The CDR3 nucleotides read TGTGCCAGCAGCTTAGGCGGGGTGGATACGCAGTATTTT. This codes for CASSLGGVDTQYF. The chain is built from TRBV11-2 and TRBJ2-3; D perhaps matches TRBD2 (6 bases). CDR3 length: 13 residues. The V end was cut by 1 base, the J end by 6 bases, with 8 bases between. From germline, CDR1 is SGHAT and CDR2 FQNNGV.

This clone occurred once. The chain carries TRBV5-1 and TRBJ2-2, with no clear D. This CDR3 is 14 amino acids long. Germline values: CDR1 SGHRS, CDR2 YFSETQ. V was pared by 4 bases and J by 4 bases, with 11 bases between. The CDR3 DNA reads TGCGCCAGCAGCCCCGACACCCTCACCGGGGAGCTGTTTTTT. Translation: CASSPDTLTGELFF.

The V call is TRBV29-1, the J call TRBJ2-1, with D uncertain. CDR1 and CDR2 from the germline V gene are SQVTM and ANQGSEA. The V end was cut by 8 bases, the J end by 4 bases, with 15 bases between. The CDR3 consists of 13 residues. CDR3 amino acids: CSTRQVGYNEQFF. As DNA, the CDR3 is TGCAGCACGAGGCAGGTTGGGTACAATGAGCAGTTCTTC.

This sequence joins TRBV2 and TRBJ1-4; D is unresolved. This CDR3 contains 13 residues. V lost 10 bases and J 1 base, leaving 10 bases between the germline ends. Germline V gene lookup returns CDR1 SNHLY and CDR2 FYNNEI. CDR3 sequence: CATGFGTNEKLFF. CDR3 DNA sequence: TGTGCCACCGGGTTTGGAACTAATGAAAAACTGTTTTTT. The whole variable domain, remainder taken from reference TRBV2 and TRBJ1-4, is EPEVTQTPSHQVTQMGQEVILRCVPISNHLYFYWYRQILGQKVEFLVSFYNNEISEKSEIFDDQFSVERPDGSNFTLKIRSTKLEDSAMYFCATGFGTNEKLFFGSGTQLSVL.

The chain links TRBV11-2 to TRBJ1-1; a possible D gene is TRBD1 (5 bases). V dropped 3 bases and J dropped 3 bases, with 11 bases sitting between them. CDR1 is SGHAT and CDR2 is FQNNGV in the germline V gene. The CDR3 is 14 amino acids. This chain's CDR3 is CASSFQGFDTEAFF. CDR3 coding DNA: TGTGCCAGCAGCTTCCAGGGTTTTGACACTGAAGCTTTCTTT.

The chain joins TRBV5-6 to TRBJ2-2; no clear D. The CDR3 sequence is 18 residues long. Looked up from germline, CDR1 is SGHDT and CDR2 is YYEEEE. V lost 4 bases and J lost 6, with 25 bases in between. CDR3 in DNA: TGTGCCAGCAGCGGAACAGTCAGCCCTCTTTTTAGTTCCGGGGAGCTGTTTTTT. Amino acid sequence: CASSGTVSPLFSSGELFF. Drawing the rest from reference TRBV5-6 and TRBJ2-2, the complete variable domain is DAGVTQSPTHLIKTRGQQVTLRCSPKSGHDTVSWYQQALGQGPQFIFQYYEEEERQRGNFPDRFSGHQFPNYSSELNVNALLLGDSALYLCASSGTVSPLFSSGELFFGEGSRLTVL.

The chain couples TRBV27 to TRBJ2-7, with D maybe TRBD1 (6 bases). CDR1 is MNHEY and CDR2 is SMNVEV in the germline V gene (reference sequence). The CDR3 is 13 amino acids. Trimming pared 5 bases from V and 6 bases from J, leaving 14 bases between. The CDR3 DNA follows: TGTGCCAGCAGTCCTTGGGGACAACCCGAGCAGTACTTC. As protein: CASSPWGQPEQYF.

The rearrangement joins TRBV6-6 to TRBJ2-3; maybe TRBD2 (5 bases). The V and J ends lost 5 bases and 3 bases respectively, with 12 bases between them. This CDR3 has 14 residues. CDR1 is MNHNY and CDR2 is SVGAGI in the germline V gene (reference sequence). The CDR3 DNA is TGTGCCAGCAGTAAATGGGAGACGACAGATACGCAGTATTTT. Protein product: CASSKWETTDTQYF.

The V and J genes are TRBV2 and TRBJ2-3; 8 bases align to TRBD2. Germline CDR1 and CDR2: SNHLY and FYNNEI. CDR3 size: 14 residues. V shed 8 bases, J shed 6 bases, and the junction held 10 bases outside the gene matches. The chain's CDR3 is CASLQRESADTQYF. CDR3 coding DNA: TGTGCCAGCCTTCAGCGGGAGAGTGCCGATACGCAGTATTTT.